This record covers a single TCR beta chain. The protocol was immunoSEQ multiplex PCR, while the TCRdb copy is restricted to in-frame clones and leaves out a portion. The sample has a few hundred thousand clones, roughly 90% seen once. This sample is drawn from a study of blood T cell repertoires in COVID-19. Background on the study: The study drew acute and convalescent COVID-19 samples from the United States, Italy and Spain.

Trimming cost V 6 bases and J 2 bases, with 13 bases left between them. The CDR3 is 15 amino acids. Germline V lookup: CDR1 LNHDA, CDR2 SQIVND (reference sequence). The chain employs TRBV19 and TRBJ1-4; TRBD1 might be the D (6 bases). This clonotype was obtained from a man aged 50 or older with COVID-19, enrolled during active disease. The sequencing sample was made of peripheral blood. CDR3 sequence reads: CASRQQGTTNEKLFF. The CDR3 DNA follows: TGTGCCAGTAGGCAACAGGGTACGACTAATGAAAAACTGTTTTTT.